This paragraph reports one T cell receptor beta chain. The data originate from a study of T cell changes during pregnancy in multiple sclerosis. TCRdb's table, derived via immunoSEQ multiplex PCR, lists solely in-frame clones and lacks some. The sample lists 50,000 to 55,000 clones, about 93% occurring once. CDR3 size: 14 residues. Germline V gene data show CDR1 as SGDLS and CDR2 as YYNGEE. The V gene end was trimmed by 6 bases and the J gene end by 4 bases; junction bases not matched to a gene: 5. The chain joins TRBV9 to TRBJ2-5; 11 nucleotides line up with TRBD2. The TCR originated in a female donor with multiple sclerosis, enrolled in a pregnancy study. The sequencing here drew on CD4+ T cells from peripheral blood mononuclear cells, taken in the third trimester of pregnancy. CDR3 bases: TGTGCCAGCAACTTAGCGGGGGGGCGAGAGACCCAGTACTTC. Encoded protein: CASNLAGGRETQYF. The full variable domain, with the rest looked up from reference TRBV9 and TRBJ2-5, is DSGVTQTPKHLITATGQRVTLRCSPRSGDLSVYWYQQSLDQGLQFLIQYYNGEERAKGNILERFSAQQFPDLHSELNLSSLELGDSALYFCASNLAGGRETQYFGPGTRLLVL.